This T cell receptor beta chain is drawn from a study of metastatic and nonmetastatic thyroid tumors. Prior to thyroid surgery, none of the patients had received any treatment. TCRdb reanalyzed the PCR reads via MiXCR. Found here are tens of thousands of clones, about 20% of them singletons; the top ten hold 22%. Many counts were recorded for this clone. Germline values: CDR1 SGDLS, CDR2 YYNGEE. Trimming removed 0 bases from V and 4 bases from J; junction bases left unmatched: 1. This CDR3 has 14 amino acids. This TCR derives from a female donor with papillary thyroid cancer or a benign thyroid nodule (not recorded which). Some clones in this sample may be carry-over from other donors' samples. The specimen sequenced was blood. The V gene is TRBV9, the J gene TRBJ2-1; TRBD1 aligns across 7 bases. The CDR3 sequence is CASSVGDRYNEQFF. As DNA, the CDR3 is TGTGCCAGCAGCGTAGGGGACAGATACAATGAGCAGTTCTTC.